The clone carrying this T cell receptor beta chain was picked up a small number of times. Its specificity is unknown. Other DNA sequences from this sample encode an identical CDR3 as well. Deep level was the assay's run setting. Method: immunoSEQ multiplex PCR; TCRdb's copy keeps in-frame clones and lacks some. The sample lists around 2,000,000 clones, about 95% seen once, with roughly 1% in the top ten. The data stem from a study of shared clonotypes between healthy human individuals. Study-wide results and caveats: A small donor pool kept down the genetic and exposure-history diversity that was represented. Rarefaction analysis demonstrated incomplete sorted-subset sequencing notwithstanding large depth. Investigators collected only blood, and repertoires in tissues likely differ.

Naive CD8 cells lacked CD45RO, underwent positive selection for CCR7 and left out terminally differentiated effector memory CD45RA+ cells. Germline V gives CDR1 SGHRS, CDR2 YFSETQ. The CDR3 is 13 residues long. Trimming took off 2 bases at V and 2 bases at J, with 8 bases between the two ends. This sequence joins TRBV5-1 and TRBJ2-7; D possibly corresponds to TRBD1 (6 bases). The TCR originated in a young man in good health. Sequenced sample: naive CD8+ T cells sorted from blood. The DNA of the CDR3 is TGCGCCAGCAGCTTCGGACAGACCTACGAGCAGTACTTC. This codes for CASSFGQTYEQYF.